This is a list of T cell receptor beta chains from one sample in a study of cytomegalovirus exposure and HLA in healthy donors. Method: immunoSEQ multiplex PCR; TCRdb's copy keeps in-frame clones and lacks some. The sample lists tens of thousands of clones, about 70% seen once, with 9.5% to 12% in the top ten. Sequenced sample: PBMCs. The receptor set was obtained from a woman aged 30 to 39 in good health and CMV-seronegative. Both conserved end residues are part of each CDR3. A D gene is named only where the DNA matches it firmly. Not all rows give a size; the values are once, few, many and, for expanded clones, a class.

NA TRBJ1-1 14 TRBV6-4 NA CASSLDVGGTEAFF TGTGCCAGCAGTCTTGACGTGGGGGGCACTGAAGCTTTCTTT
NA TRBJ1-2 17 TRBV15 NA CATSRDLDRSFNYGCTF TGTGCCACCAGCAGAGATTTAGACCGTTCGTTTAACTATGGCTGCACCTTC
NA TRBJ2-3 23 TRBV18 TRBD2 CASSPGPERLGTSGGVRTDTQYF TGTGCCAGCTCACCGGGACCGGAGCGGCTGGGAACTAGCGGGGGGGTAAGGACAGATACGCAGTATTTT
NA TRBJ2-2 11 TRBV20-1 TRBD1 CSALDREELFF TGCAGTGCCCTGGACAGGGAGGAGCTGTTTTTT
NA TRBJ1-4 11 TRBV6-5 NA CASSPGGELFF TGTGCCAGCAGCCCCGGGGGGGAACTGTTTTTT
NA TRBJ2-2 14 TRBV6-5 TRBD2 CAIAGELNTGELFF TGTGCTATAGCGGGGGAGTTGAACACCGGGGAGCTGTTTTTT
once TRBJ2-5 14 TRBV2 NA CASSVQQGRETQYF TGTGCCAGCAGTGTACAACAGGGACGCGAGACCCAGTACTTC
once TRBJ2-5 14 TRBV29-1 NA CSVEYGQGGETQYF TGCAGCGTTGAATACGGACAGGGAGGGGAGACCCAGTACTTC
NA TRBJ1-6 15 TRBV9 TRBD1 CASSGGQGINSPLHF TGTGCCAGCAGCGGGGGACAGGGAATTAATTCACCCCTCCACTTT
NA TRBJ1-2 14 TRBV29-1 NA CSVDGEGFNYGYTF TGCAGCGTTGATGGAGAGGGCTTTAACTATGGCTACACCTTC
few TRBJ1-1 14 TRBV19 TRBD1 CASSMDRLNTEAFF TGTGCCAGTAGTATGGACAGGTTGAACACTGAAGCTTTCTTT
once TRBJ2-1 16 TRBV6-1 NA CASSENSLRSYNEQFF TGTGCCAGCAGTGAAAACTCGCTTCGCTCCTACAATGAGCAGTTCTTC